The rows below give T cell receptor beta chains drawn from one sample of a study of CD8 T cells in ankylosing spondylitis. TCRdb reprocessed the 5' RACE reads via MiXCR and lists one record per CDR3 protein. Here the sample spans some 220,000 distinct CDR3 sequences, roughly 8.2% being singletons. Input material: blood, either unsorted or a sorted T cell fraction (not recorded which). The receptors originated from a female donor with ankylosing spondylitis or in good health (not recorded which). Each CDR3 is given with its conserved first and last residue. The D gene is left open where the match is weak. Part of the rows lack a size; the others show once, few, many or a class for expanded clones.

d_call: .
j_call: TRBJ2-1
v_call: TRBV7-3
clone_size: many
cdr3_aa: CASSPQPGTEEQFF
cdr3_nt: TGTGCCAGCAGCCCCCAACCCGGGACGGAAGAGCAGTTCTTC

d_call: TRBD1
j_call: TRBJ1-4
v_call: TRBV25-1
clone_size: many
cdr3_aa: CASTGGQDTEKLFF
cdr3_nt: TGTGCCAGCACAGGTGGACAGGATACTGAAAAACTGTTTTTT

d_call: .
j_call: TRBJ2-5
v_call: TRBV7-8
clone_size: few
cdr3_aa: CASSLGRGVDQYF
cdr3_nt: TGTGCCAGCAGCTTAGGAAGAGGAGTGGACCAGTACTTC

d_call: TRBD2
j_call: TRBJ2-3
v_call: TRBV28
clone_size: .
cdr3_aa: CASSAWTSGRTDTQYF
cdr3_nt: TGTGCCAGCAGTGCGTGGACTAGCGGGAGGACAGATACGCAGTATTTT

d_call: .
j_call: TRBJ2-7
v_call: TRBV20-1
clone_size: .
cdr3_aa: CSARGAVDYGYEQYF
cdr3_nt: TGCAGTGCTAGAGGCGCGGTGGACTACGGCTACGAGCAGTACTTC

d_call: .
j_call: TRBJ2-3
v_call: TRBV10-3
clone_size: many
cdr3_aa: CATLRNRTDTQYF
cdr3_nt: TGTGCCACCTTGCGGAATCGCACAGATACGCAGTATTTT

d_call: .
j_call: TRBJ2-1
v_call: TRBV29-1
clone_size: many
cdr3_aa: CSVVVSRDEQFF
cdr3_nt: TGCAGCGTAGTAGTTAGTCGCGATGAGCAGTTCTTC

d_call: .
j_call: TRBJ1-1
v_call: TRBV4-3
clone_size: many
cdr3_aa: CASSQDRTLNTEAFF
cdr3_nt: TGCGCCAGCAGCCAAGATAGGACCCTGAACACTGAAGCTTTCTTT

d_call: .
j_call: TRBJ1-5
v_call: TRBV6-2/TRBV6-3
clone_size: few
cdr3_aa: CASSYGGATGYSNQPQHF
cdr3_nt: TGTGCCAGCAGTTACGGGGGAGCAACAGGGTATAGCAATCAGCCCCAGCATTTT

d_call: .
j_call: TRBJ1-2
v_call: TRBV12-3/TRBV12-4
clone_size: many
cdr3_aa: CASSPPYSGLANYGYTF
cdr3_nt: TGTGCCAGCAGTCCCCCCTATTCAGGGTTAGCTAACTATGGCTACACCTTC

d_call: .
j_call: TRBJ2-7
v_call: TRBV9
clone_size: many
cdr3_aa: CASSVGKGGTYEQYF
cdr3_nt: TGTGCCAGCAGCGTAGGGAAGGGGGGAACCTACGAGCAGTACTTC

d_call: .
j_call: TRBJ2-1
v_call: TRBV12-3/TRBV12-4
clone_size: many
cdr3_aa: CASSLSRNEQFF
cdr3_nt: TGTGCCAGCAGTCTGTCCCGAAATGAGCAGTTCTTC

d_call: .
j_call: TRBJ1-5
v_call: TRBV7-8
clone_size: many
cdr3_aa: CASSLSGGRRGQPQHF
cdr3_nt: TGTGCCAGCAGCTTATCTGGGGGGCGGAGAGGTCAGCCCCAGCATTTT

d_call: .
j_call: TRBJ2-2
v_call: TRBV7-3
clone_size: many
cdr3_aa: CASSPRERYTGELFF
cdr3_nt: TGTGCCAGCAGCCCCCGGGAGAGATACACCGGGGAGCTGTTTTTT

d_call: .
j_call: TRBJ2-1
v_call: TRBV12-3/TRBV12-4
clone_size: many
cdr3_aa: CASSTDSGSYNEQFF
cdr3_nt: TGTGCCAGCAGTACCGACTCGGGCTCCTACAATGAGCAGTTCTTC

d_call: TRBD2
j_call: TRBJ2-1
v_call: TRBV6-5
clone_size: many
cdr3_aa: CASSYPGLAGTEQFF
cdr3_nt: TGTGCCAGCAGCTACCCGGGACTAGCGGGAACTGAGCAGTTCTTC

d_call: TRBD2
j_call: TRBJ2-1
v_call: TRBV5-1
clone_size: many
cdr3_aa: CASSRTLAGATVIYNEQFF
cdr3_nt: TGCGCCAGCAGTAGGACGCTAGCGGGAGCAACGGTTATCTACAATGAGCAGTTCTTC

d_call: .
j_call: TRBJ2-1
v_call: TRBV18
clone_size: many
cdr3_aa: CASSPPRARIEQFF
cdr3_nt: TGTGCCAGCTCACCACCGAGGGCAAGGATTGAGCAGTTCTTC

d_call: TRBD2
j_call: TRBJ2-1
v_call: TRBV6-5
clone_size: .
cdr3_aa: CASRLAGGIGNEQFF
cdr3_nt: TGTGCCAGCAGGTTAGCGGGAGGAATCGGAAATGAGCAGTTCTTC

d_call: .
j_call: TRBJ2-4
v_call: TRBV25-1
clone_size: many
cdr3_aa: CASSGPYIQYF
cdr3_nt: TGTGCCAGCAGCGGACCATACATTCAGTACTTC

d_call: TRBD1
j_call: TRBJ2-2
v_call: TRBV24-1
clone_size: many
cdr3_aa: CATNRGNTGELFF
cdr3_nt: TGTGCCACCAACAGGGGGAACACCGGGGAGCTGTTTTTT

d_call: .
j_call: TRBJ1-1
v_call: TRBV5-1
clone_size: .
cdr3_aa: CASSMQGGNTEAFF
cdr3_nt: TGCGCCAGCAGCATGCAAGGGGGGAACACTGAAGCTTTCTTT

d_call: .
j_call: TRBJ2-7
v_call: TRBV7-2
clone_size: few
cdr3_aa: CASTAGSYEQYF
cdr3_nt: TGTGCCAGCACGGCGGGATCCTACGAGCAGTACTTC